This TCR beta chain originates from a study of T-cell memory formation after mild COVID-19. TCRdb recomputed calls from the 5' RACE reads with MiXCR, one row per CDR3 protein. This sample yields 250,000 or so distinct CDR3 sequences, of which 15% to 20% are seen a single time; about 21% belongs to the top ten. The CDR3 has 15 amino acids. Trimming removed 2 bases at V and 3 bases at J, with 13 bases between. The clonotype comes from a man younger than 30 who had mild COVID-19 (a few samples of this study predate the infection). Cell type and time point are not known. Sequenced material: PBMCs or a T cell subset sorted from them (not recorded which). The J gene is TRBJ1-1, the V gene TRBV12-3 or TRBV12-4, with a possible D match to TRBD1 (5 bases). CDR3 residues: CASSLRPGRHTEAFF. DNA of the CDR3: TGTGCCAGCAGTTTACGGCCAGGGAGACACACTGAAGCTTTCTTT.